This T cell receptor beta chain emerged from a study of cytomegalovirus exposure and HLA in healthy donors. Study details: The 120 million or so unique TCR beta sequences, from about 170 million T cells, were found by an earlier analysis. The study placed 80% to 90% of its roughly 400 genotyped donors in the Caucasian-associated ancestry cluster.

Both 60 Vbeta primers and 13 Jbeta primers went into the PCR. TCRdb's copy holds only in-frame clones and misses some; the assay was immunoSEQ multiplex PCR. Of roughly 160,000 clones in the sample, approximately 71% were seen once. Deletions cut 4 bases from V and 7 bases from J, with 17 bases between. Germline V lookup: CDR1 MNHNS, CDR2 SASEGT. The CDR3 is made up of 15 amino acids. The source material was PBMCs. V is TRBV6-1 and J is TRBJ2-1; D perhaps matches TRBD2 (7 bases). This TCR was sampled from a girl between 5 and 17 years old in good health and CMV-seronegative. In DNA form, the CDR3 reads TGTGCCAGCAGTGTAGGGGGGGGGATAGAAAATGAGCAGTTCTTC. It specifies CASSVGGGIENEQFF.